This entry describes one T cell receptor beta chain. With V trimmed by 6 bases and J by 7 bases, 8 bases remained unmatched. CDR1 and CDR2 (germline): KGHSH, LQKENI. The CDR3 has 14 amino acids. This specimen belongs to a study of blood T cell repertoires in COVID-19. In the study overall: The origin of the acute and convalescent COVID-19 samples was the United States, Italy and Spain. Sources were T cells, B-cell-depleted T cells, or PBMCs; the material itself was cDNA or gDNA.

In the authors' methods: Nucleated cell counts were estimated from reference gene primer amplification. TCRdb keeps only in-frame clones here, not all; method: immunoSEQ multiplex PCR. That table gives V, J and clone size, and the DNA gave D and trimming. The data show some 200,000 clones, about 85% seen once. The sequenced sample was peripheral blood. The origin of this receptor is a woman older than 75 in a cohort sampled during active or convalescent COVID-19. V usage is TRBV18 and J usage is TRBJ2-1; 8 bases fit TRBD1. The CDR3 DNA is TGTGCCAGCTCGCAGGGGGCACTGGGGAATGAGCAGTTCTTC. It codes for CASSQGALGNEQFF. Combining the CDR3 with reference TRBV18 and TRBJ2-1 gives the whole variable domain NAGVMQNPRHLVRRRGQEARLRCSPMKGHSHVYWYRQLPEEGLKFMVYLQKENIIDESGMPKERFSAEFPKEGPSILRIQQVVRGDSAAYFCASSQGALGNEQFFGPGTRLTVL.